Listed below are T cell receptor beta chains from one sample, sequenced in a study of PD-1 blockade in classical Hodgkin lymphoma. The repertoire was sequenced with immunoSEQ multiplex PCR; TCRdb's copy has only in-frame clones and lacks some. The sample shows tens of thousands of clones, 85% to 90% of them seen only once. Sequencing was performed on peripheral blood mononuclear cells (PBMCs), taken before the fourth cycle of nivolumab. The receptor source for this set is a human donor with classical Hodgkin lymphoma. Each CDR3 is given with its conserved first and last residue. Each record gives: V gene, D gene, J gene, clone size, CDR3 DNA, CDR3 protein. The D gene is left open where the match is weak. The listing skips clone size in some rows; elsewhere it reads once, few, many or a size class.

TRBV7-9	.	TRBJ1-1	.	TGTGCCAGCAGCTTTAGCGAGGGACCCATGAACACTGAAGCTTTCTTT	CASSFSEGPMNTEAFF
TRBV4-2	TRBD1	TRBJ2-5	.	TGTGCCAGCAGCCAAGAAACAGGGGGCTCGGGGGAGCAGTACTTC	CASSQETGGSGEQYF
TRBV18	TRBD1	TRBJ1-3	.	TGTGCCAGCTCACCAACTAAAACAGGGGCTGGAAACACCATATATTTT	CASSPTKTGAGNTIYF
TRBV20-1	.	TRBJ1-6	.	TGCAGTGCTATCGGGGATTCACCCCTCCACTTT	CSAIGDSPLHF
TRBV11-2	.	TRBJ2-2	.	TGTGCCAGCAGCTTAGATCGCGCAGTCGGGGAGCTGTTTTTT	CASSLDRAVGELFF
TRBV10-1	.	TRBJ2-5	.	TGCGCCAGCAGTGAGTCTCAGGGGATCCAAGAGACCCAGTACTTC	CASSESQGIQETQYF
TRBV5-1	TRBD1	TRBJ1-1	.	TGCGCCAGCAGCTGGGCCGGGACAGGGCCTTTTCATCGTAACACTGAAGCTTTCTTT	CASSWAGTGPFHRNTEAFF
TRBV11-2	.	TRBJ2-7	few	TGTGCCAGCAGCTTAGGCCCGGGCCCCCCTCAGTACTTC	CASSLGPGPPQYF
TRBV18	.	TRBJ2-3	.	TGTGCCAGCTCACCACCGACAGATACGCAGTATTTT	CASSPPTDTQYF
TRBV6-1	.	TRBJ1-2	.	TGTGCCAGCAGCCTGACTGACAGTATCTATGGCTACACCTTC	CASSLTDSIYGYTF
TRBV30	.	TRBJ1-1	.	TGTGCCTGGAGTGTTTTAGGAGCAACTGAAGCTTTCTTT	CAWSVLGATEAFF
TRBV25-1	TRBD2	TRBJ2-3	.	TGTGCCAGCAGTGAGGCTAGCGGGAGGGCCGGAGATACGCAGTATTTT	CASSEASGRAGDTQYF
TRBV6-1	TRBD1	TRBJ1-1	.	TGTGCCAGCAGCCCTGACAGGGGGTACTCTGAAGCTTTCTTT	CASSPDRGYSEAFF
TRBV6-1	.	TRBJ2-3	.	TGTGCCAGCAGTGAGGCAGTCACAGATACGCAGTATTTT	CASSEAVTDTQYF
TRBV6-6	.	TRBJ2-5	.	TGTGCCAGCAGTCTCCCGAGGGCATCCCAAGAGACCCAGTACTTC	CASSLPRASQETQYF
TRBV10-3	TRBD2	TRBJ2-5	.	TGTGCCATCAGTTTAGCGGGAGATGAGACCCAGTACTTC	CAISLAGDETQYF
TRBV30	TRBD2	TRBJ2-1	.	TGTGCCTGGAGTACGGGACTAGCGGGGGGGATTCGGAATGAGCAGTTCTTC	CAWSTGLAGGIRNEQFF
TRBV7-9	TRBD1	TRBJ2-7	.	TGTGCCAGCAGCTACGCTGACAGGGCGGTATACGAGCAGTACTTC	CASSYADRAVYEQYF
TRBV6-1	TRBD1	TRBJ1-2	.	TGTGCCAGCAGTGAAGATTTCCGCCGGGACAGGAGCTATGGCTACACCTTC	CASSEDFRRDRSYGYTF
TRBV5-4	.	TRBJ2-2	.	TGTGCCAGCAGCTTGGTTGAGAACACCGGGGAGCTGTTTTTT	CASSLVENTGELFF
TRBV10-3	TRBD2	TRBJ2-1	.	TGTGCCATCAGTGACTTGACTAGCGGTAACTACAATGAGCAGTTCTTC	CAISDLTSGNYNEQFF
TRBV6-5	.	TRBJ2-6	.	TGTGCCAGCAGGTTCAGCTCTGGGGCCAACGTCCTGACTTTC	CASRFSSGANVLTF
TRBV7-8	TRBD2	TRBJ2-3	.	TGTGCCAGCAGCTTAATGGCTAGCGGGAGCACAGATACGCAGTATTTT	CASSLMASGSTDTQYF
TRBV7-9	TRBD2	TRBJ2-7	once	TGTGCCAGCAGCTTAGAGCCCGGACTAGCGAACGAGCAGTACTTC	CASSLEPGLANEQYF
TRBV30	TRBD1	TRBJ2-6	.	TGTGCCTGGAGTGCAGGGCAGGGGGACGATGGGGCCAACGTCCTGACTTTC	CAWSAGQGDDGANVLTF
TRBV5-1	TRBD1	TRBJ1-2	.	TGCGCCAGCAGCTTGGGAGGACAGGGGACCGCGGGAGGCTACACCTTC	CASSLGGQGTAGGYTF
TRBV15	.	TRBJ2-3	once	TGTGCCACCAGGACAGACAGGGAGGTTCCAGATACGCAGTATTTT	CATRTDREVPDTQYF
TRBV6-4	TRBD1	TRBJ2-2	.	TGTGCCAGCAGTGACAAGACAGGGTCCACCGGGGAGCTGTTTTTT	CASSDKTGSTGELFF
TRBV6-5	TRBD1	TRBJ1-4	.	TGTGCCAGCAGGACACAGGGGGCGAATGAAAAACTGTTTTTT	CASRTQGANEKLFF